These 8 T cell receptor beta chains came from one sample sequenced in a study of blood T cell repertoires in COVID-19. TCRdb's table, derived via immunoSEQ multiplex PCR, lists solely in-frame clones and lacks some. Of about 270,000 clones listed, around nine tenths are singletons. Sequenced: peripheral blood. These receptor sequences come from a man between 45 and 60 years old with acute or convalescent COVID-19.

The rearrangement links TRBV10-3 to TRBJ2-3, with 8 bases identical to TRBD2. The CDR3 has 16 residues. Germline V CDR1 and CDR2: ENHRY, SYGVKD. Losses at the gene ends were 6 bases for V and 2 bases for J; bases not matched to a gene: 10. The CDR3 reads CAISSGGGGLTDTQYF. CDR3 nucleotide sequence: TGTGCCATCAGCAGCGGTGGCGGGGGGCTCACAGATACGCAGTATTTT.

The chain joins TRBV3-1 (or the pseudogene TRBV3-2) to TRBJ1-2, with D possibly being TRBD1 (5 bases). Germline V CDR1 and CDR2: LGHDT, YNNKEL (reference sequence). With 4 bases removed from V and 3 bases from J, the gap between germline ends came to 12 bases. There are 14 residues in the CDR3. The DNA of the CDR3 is TGTGCCAGCAGCCCAGGGAGGGTTGACTATGGCTACACCTTC. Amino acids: CASSPGRVDYGYTF.

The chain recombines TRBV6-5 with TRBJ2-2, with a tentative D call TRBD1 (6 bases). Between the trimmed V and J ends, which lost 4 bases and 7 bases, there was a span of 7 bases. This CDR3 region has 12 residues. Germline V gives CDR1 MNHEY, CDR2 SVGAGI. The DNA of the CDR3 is TGTGCCAGCAGTTCGACAGGCGGGGAGCTGTTTTTT. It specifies CASSSTGGELFF.

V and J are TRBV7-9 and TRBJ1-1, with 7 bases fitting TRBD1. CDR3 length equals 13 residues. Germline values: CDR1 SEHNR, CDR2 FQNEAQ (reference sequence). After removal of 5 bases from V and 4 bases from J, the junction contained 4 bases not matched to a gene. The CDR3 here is CASSKGAGTEAFF. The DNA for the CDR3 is TGTGCCAGCAGCAAGGGGGCTGGCACTGAAGCTTTCTTT.

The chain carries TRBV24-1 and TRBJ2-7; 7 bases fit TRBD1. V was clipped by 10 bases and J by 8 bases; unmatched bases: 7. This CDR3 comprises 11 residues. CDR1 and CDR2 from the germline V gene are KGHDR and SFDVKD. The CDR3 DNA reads TGTGCCACTGGTGACAGGGAGAAGCAGTACTTC. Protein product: CATGDREKQYF.

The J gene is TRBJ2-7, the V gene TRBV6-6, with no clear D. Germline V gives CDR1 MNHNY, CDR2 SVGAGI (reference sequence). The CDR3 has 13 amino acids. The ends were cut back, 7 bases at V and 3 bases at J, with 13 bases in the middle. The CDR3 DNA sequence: TGTGCCAGCACCTACGAGAGCGACTACGAGCAGTACTTC. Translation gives CASTYESDYEQYF.

CDR3 coding DNA: TGTGCCAGCAGTGTTGGGAGCGGGGGGTCCTACAATGAGCAGTTCTTC. Its protein is CASSVGSGGSYNEQFF. The chain has TRBV6-1 and TRBJ2-1; 9 bases line up with TRBD2. The CDR3 has 16 amino acids. V shed 4 bases and J 1 base; nucleotides not matched to a gene: 5. Germline-derived CDR1 and CDR2 are MNHNS and SASEGT.

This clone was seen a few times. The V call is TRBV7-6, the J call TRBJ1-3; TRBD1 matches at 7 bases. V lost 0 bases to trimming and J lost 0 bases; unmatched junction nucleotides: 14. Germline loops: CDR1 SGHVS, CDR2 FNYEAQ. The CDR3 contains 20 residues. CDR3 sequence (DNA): TGTGCCAGCAGCTTAGCGGCAATGGGGACAGCCACATACTCTGGAAACACCATATATTTT. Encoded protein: CASSLAAMGTATYSGNTIYF.